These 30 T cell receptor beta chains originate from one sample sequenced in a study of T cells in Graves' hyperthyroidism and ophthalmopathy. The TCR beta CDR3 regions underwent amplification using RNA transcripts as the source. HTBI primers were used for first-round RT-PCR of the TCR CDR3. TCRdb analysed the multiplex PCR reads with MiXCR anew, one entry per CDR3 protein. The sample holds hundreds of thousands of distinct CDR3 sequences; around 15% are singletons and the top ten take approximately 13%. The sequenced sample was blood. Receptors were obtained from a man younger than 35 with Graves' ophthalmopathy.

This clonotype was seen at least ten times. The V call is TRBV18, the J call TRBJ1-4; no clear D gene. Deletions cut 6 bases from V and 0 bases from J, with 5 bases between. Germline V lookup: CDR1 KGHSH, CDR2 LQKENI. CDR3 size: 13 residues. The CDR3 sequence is CASSPATNEKLFF. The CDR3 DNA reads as TGTGCCAGCTCGCCCGCAACTAATGAAAAACTGTTTTTT.

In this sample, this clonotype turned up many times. The CDR3 coding sequence is TGTGCCAGCAGCTTAGTCCCTAGGGACGAGACCCAGTACTTC. Its translation: CASSLVPRDETQYF. The gene calls are TRBV11-3 and TRBJ2-5; D possibly matches TRBD1 or TRBD2 (5 bases each). CDR1 SGHNT and CDR2 YENEEA come from the germline V gene. CDR3 length equals 14 residues. The V end lost 1 base, the J end lost 5 bases, and 11 bases lay between the germline ends.

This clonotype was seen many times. CDR3 nucleotides: TGCAGTGCTAGGGAAACAATGAACACTGAAGCTTTCTTT. The encoded protein is CSARETMNTEAFF. The chain couples TRBV20-1 to TRBJ1-1; D is unresolved. Looked up from germline, CDR1 is DFQATT and CDR2 is SNEGSKA (reference sequence). This CDR3 is built from 13 residues. V lost 3 bases and J 0 bases, leaving 8 bases between the germline ends.

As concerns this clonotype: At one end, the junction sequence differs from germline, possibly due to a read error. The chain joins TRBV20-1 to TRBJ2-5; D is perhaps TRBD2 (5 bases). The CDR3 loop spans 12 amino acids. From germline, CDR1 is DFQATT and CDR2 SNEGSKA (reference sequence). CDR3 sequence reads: CNASPSWETQYF. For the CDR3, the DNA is TGCAATGCTAGCCCTTCGTGGGAGACCCAGTACTTC.

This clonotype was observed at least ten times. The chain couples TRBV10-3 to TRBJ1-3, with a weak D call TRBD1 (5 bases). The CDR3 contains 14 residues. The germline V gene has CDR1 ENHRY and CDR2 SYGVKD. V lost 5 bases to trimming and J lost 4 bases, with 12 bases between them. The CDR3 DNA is TGTGCCATCAGTCCTTCAACAGGAGGAAACACCATATATTTT. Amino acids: CAISPSTGGNTIYF.

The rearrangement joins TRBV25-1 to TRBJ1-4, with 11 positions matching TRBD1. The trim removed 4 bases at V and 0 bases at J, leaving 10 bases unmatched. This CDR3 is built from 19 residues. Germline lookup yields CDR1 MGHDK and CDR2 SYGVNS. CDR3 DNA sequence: TGTGCCAGCAGTGGACCAGGGACAGGGGGTTCGGCAACTAATGAAAAACTGTTTTTT. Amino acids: CASSGPGTGGSATNEKLFF.

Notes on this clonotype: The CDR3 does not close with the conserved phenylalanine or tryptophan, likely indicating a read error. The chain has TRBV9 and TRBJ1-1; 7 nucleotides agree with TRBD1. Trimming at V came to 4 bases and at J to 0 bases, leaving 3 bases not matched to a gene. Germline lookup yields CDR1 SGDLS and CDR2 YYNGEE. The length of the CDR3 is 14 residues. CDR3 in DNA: TGTGCCAGCAGCTCGGGACAGATGAACACTGAAGCTTTCCTT. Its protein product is CASSSGQMNTEAFL.

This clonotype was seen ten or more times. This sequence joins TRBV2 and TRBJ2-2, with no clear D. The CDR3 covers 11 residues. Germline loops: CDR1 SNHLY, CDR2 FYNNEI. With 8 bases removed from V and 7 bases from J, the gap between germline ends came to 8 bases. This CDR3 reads CASSWGGELFF. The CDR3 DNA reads TGTGCCAGCTCGTGGGGCGGGGAGCTGTTTTTT.

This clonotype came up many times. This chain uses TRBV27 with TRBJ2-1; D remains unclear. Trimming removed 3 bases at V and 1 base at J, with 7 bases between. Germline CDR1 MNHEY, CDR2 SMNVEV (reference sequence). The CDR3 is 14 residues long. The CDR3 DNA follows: TGTGCCAGCAGTTTTGTACGGTCCTACAATGAGCAGTTCTTC. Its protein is CASSFVRSYNEQFF.

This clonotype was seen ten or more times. The CDR3 DNA is TGTGCCAGCAGCCAAGCTCCAGGGGGCGTTGGAAACACCATATATTTT. Translation: CASSQAPGGVGNTIYF. V usage is TRBV3-1 and J usage is TRBJ1-3; the match to TRBD1 covers 8 bases. The CDR3 contains 16 residues. In germline, CDR1 is LGHDT, CDR2 YNNKEL (reference sequence). Losses at the gene ends were 1 base for V and 3 bases for J; bases not matched to a gene: 5.

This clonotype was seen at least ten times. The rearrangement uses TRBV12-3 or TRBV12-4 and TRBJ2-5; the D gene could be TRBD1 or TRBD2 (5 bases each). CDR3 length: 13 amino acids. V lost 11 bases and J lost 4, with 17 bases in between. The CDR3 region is CAVQRGLGETQYF. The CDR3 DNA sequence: TGTGCCGTACAACGGGGCTTGGGAGAGACCCAGTACTTC.

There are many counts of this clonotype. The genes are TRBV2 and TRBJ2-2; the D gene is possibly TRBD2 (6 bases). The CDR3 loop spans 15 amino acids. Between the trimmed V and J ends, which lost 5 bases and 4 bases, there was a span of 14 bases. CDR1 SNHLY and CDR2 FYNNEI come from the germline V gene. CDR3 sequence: CASSLRGVGTGELFF. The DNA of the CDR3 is TGTGCCAGCAGTTTGCGGGGCGTCGGCACCGGGGAGCTGTTTTTT.

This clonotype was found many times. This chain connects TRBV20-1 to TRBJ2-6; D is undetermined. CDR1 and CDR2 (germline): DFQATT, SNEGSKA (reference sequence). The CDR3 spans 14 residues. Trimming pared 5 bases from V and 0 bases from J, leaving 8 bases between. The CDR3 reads CSAEDPSGANVLTF. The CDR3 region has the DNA TGCAGTGCTGAAGACCCCTCTGGGGCCAACGTCCTGACTTTC.

This CDR3 reads CSARGTSGNRQETQYF. CDR3 coding DNA: TGCAGTGCTAGAGGAACTAGCGGGAATAGACAAGAGACCCAGTACTTC. The genes are TRBV20-1 and TRBJ2-5; 10 nucleotides match TRBD2. Germline V lookup: CDR1 DFQATT, CDR2 SNEGSKA (reference sequence). The CDR3 has 16 residues. Trimming removed 1 base from V and 2 bases from J; junction bases left unmatched: 7.

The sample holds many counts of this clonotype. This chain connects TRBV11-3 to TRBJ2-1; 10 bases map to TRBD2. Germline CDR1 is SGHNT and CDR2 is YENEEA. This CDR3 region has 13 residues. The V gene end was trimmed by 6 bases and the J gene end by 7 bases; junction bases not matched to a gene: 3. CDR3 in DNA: TGTGCCAGCAGATCACTAGCGGGGAATGAGCAGTTCTTC. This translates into CASRSLAGNEQFF.

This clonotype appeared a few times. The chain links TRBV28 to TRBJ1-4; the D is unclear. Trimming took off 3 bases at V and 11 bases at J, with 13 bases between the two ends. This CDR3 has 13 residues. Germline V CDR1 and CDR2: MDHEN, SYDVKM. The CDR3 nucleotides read TGTGCCAGCAGTTTGGGAGTCCGGGAGAAACTGTTTTTT. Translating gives CASSLGVREKLFF.

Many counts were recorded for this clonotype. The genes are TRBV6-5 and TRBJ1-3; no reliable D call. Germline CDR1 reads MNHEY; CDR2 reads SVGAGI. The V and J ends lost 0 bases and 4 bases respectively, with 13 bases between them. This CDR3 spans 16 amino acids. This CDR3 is CASSYSNSGQGNTIYF. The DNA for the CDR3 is TGTGCCAGCAGTTACTCGAATTCCGGGCAAGGAAACACCATATATTTT.

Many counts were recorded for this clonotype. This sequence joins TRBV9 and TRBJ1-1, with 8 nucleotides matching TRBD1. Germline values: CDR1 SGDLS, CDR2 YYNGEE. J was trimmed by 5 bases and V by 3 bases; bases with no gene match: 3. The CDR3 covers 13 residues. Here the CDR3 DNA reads TGTGCCAGCAGCGCAAACAGGGGGACTGAAGCTTTCTTT. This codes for CASSANRGTEAFF.

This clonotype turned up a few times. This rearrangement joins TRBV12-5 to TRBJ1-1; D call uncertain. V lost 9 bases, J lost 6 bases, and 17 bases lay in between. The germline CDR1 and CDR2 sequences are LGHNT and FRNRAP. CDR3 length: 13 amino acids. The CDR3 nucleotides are TGTGCTAGCTCCCCGACGCGTTGGGCTGAAGCTTTCTTT. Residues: CASSPTRWAEAFF.

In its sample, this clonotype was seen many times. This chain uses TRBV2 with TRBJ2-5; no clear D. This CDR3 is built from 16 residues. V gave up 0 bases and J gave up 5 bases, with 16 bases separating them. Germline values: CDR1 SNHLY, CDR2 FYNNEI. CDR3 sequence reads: CASSEAPAFGVETQYF. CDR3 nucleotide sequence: TGTGCCAGCAGTGAAGCACCGGCCTTTGGTGTGGAGACCCAGTACTTC.

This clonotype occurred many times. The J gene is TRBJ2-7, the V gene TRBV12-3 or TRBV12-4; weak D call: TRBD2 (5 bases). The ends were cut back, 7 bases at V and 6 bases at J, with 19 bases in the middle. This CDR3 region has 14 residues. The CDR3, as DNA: TGTGCCAGCACCCGGGGTAGCGAGGCTCTCGAGCAGTACTTC. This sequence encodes CASTRGSEALEQYF.

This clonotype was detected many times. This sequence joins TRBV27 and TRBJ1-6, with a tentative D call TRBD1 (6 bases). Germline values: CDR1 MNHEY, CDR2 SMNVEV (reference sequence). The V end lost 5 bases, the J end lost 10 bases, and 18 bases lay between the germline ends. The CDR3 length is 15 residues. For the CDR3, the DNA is TGTGCCAGCAGTCTAAACAGGGACCGTAACTCACCCCTCCACTTT. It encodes CASSLNRDRNSPLHF.

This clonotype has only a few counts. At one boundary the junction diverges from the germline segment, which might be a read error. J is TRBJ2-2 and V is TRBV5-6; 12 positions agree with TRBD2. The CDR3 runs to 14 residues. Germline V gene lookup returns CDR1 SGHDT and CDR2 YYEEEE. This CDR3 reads CASSRTSGTGELLF. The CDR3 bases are TGTGCCAGCAGCAGGACTAGCGGGACCGGGGAGCTGCTTTTT.

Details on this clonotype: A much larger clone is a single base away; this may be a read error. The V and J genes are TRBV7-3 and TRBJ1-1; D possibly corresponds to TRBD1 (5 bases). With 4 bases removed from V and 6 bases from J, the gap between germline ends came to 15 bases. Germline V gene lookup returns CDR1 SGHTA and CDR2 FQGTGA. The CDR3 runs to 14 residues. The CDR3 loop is CASSSVLGTPEAFF. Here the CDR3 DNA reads TGTGCCAGCAGCTCAGTTTTAGGGACGCCTGAAGCTTTCTTT.

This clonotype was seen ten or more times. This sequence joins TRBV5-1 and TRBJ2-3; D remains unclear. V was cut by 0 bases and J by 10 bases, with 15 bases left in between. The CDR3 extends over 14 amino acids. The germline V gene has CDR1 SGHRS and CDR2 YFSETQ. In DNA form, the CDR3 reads TGCGCCAGCAGCTTGGAGTCGGCTGCCGGAGCGCAGTATTTT. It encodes CASSLESAAGAQYF.

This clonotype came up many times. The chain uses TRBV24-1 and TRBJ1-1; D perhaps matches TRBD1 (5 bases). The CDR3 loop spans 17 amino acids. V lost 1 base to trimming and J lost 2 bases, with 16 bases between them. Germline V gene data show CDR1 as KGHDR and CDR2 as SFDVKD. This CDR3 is CATSDLSAGRGNTEAFF. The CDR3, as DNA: TGTGCCACCAGTGATTTATCGGCAGGGAGGGGTAACACTGAAGCTTTCTTT.

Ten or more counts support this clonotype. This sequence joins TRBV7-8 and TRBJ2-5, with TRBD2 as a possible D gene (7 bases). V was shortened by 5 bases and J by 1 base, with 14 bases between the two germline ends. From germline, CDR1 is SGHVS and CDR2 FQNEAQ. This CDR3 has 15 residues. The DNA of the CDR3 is TGTGCCAGCAGCCATAGGGGGGGGCTCCAAGAGACCCAGTACTTC. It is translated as CASSHRGGLQETQYF.

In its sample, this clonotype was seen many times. The CDR3 here is CASRPDRANTEAFF. CDR3 nucleotides: TGTGCCAGCAGACCGGACAGGGCGAACACTGAAGCTTTCTTT. V gene TRBV13 combines with J gene TRBJ1-1; 8 bases are a match to TRBD1. With V trimmed by 6 bases and J by 1 base, 4 bases remained unmatched. The germline CDR1 and CDR2 sequences are PRHDT and FYEKMQ (reference sequence). This CDR3 is built from 14 residues.

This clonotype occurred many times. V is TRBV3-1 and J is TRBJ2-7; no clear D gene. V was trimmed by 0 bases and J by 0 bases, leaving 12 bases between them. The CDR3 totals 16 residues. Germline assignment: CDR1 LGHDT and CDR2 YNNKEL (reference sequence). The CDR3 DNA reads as TGTGCCAGCAGCCAAGATGTGGGTGCGGCCTCCTACGAGCAGTACTTC. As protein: CASSQDVGAASYEQYF.

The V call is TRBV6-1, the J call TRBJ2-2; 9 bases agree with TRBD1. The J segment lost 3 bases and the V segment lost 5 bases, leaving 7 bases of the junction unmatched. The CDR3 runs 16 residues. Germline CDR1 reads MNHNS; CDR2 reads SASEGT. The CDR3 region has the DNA TGTGCCAGCAGTCCACAGGGGGCTTCCTACACCGGGGAGCTGTTTTTT. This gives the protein CASSPQGASYTGELFF.